Below, 27 T cell receptor beta chains from the same sample are listed, as sequenced in a study of spatial heterogeneity in lung cancer. In TCRdb, the 5' RACE reads were re-called with MiXCR into one record per CDR3 protein. The table lists about 52,000 distinct CDR3 sequences, under 8% of them singletons. Time point in this sample: blood at routine non-recurrence follow-up after resection. Tumor, nontumor lung or frozen PBMC supplied whole RNA that was sequenced unsorted. The input for sequencing was PBMCs, taken at follow-up. The receptor set was obtained from a female donor with early-stage non-small cell lung cancer.

The chain links TRBV7-2 to TRBJ1-6; D is unclear. Germline lookup yields CDR1 SGHTA and CDR2 FQGNSA. The CDR3 totals 14 residues. The V gene lost 1 base and the J gene lost 3 bases, with 4 bases spanning the gap. The CDR3 spells CASSLGGYNSPLHF. The DNA of the CDR3 is TGTGCCAGCAGCTTAGGTGGCTATAATTCACCCCTCCACTTT.

The genes are TRBV5-1 and TRBJ2-7, with a weak D call TRBD1 (6 bases). The CDR3 extends over 14 amino acids. V was cut by 2 bases and J by 5 bases, with 14 bases left in between. Germline CDR1 and CDR2: SGHRS and YFSETQ. The CDR3 nucleotides read TGCGCCAGCAGCTTAGGATTGGACAGCAACGAGCAGTACTTC. This codes for CASSLGLDSNEQYF.

The chain has TRBV28 and TRBJ2-7, with D perhaps given as TRBD1 or TRBD2 (7 bases each). The germline CDR1 and CDR2 sequences are MDHEN and SYDVKM. Trimming shortened V by 8 bases and J by 4 bases, and 21 bases separated the two germline ends. The CDR3 is 15 amino acids. This CDR3 is CASLPGGEVRYEQYF. The CDR3, as DNA: TGTGCCAGCCTCCCAGGGGGGGAGGTGAGATACGAGCAGTACTTC. Looking up the rest from reference TRBV28 and TRBJ2-7 gives the full variable domain: DVKVTQSSRYLVKRTGEKVFLECVQDMDHENMFWYRQDPGLGLRLIYFSYDVKMKEKGDIPEGYSVSREKKERFSLILESASTNQTSMYLCASLPGGEVRYEQYFGPGTRLTVT.

This clonotype has only a few counts. The rearrangement uses TRBV12-3 or TRBV12-4 and TRBJ2-3; 10 nucleotides match TRBD1. This CDR3 contains 16 residues. V was clipped by 6 bases and J by 3 bases; unmatched bases: 9. The CDR3 spells CASRKRDRGRTDTQYF. CDR3 sequence (DNA): TGTGCCAGCAGGAAACGGGACAGGGGAAGAACAGATACGCAGTATTTT.

This clonotype has at least ten counts. V usage is TRBV15 and J usage is TRBJ2-1, with D possibly called TRBD1 or TRBD2 (7 bases each). The CDR3 covers 14 residues. Germline V gene sequence: CDR1 LNHNV, CDR2 YYDKDF (reference sequence). The ends were cut back, 2 bases at V and 12 bases at J, with 17 bases in the middle. The CDR3 DNA reads as TGTGCCACCAGCAGAATCCGACAGGGAGGGGGGCAGTTCTTC. It specifies CATSRIRQGGGQFF.

The chain joins TRBV6-1 to TRBJ1-6, with a tentative D call TRBD1 (6 bases). This CDR3 is built from 16 residues. V lost 6 bases and J 5 bases, leaving 17 bases between the germline ends. Germline values: CDR1 MNHNS, CDR2 SASEGT. The CDR3 region has the DNA TGTGCCAGCAGCTTCGGCGGGGGCAGAGATAATTCACCCCTCCACTTT. As protein: CASSFGGGRDNSPLHF.

V and J are TRBV7-6 and TRBJ1-1; possibly TRBD1 for D (6 bases). Trimming took off 3 bases at V and 4 bases at J, with 12 bases between the two ends. The CDR3 sequence is 14 residues long. CDR1 and CDR2 from the germline V gene are SGHVS and FNYEAQ. Here the CDR3 reads CASSFDRGGTEAFF. In DNA form, the CDR3 reads TGTGCCAGCAGCTTTGACAGAGGGGGCACTGAAGCTTTCTTT.

This clonotype was seen ten or more times. The chain uses TRBV12-3 or TRBV12-4 and TRBJ1-2, with D perhaps TRBD1 (5 bases). Trimming took off 2 bases at V and 2 bases at J, with 9 bases between the two ends. This CDR3 is built from 14 residues. CDR3 nucleotide sequence: TGTGCCAGCAGTTTAAGAGGGGTGAACTATGGCTACACCTTC. Amino acids: CASSLRGVNYGYTF.

This clonotype was counted at least ten times. This chain joins TRBV7-2 and TRBJ1-1, with 8 bases that match TRBD1. Germline trimming cut 7 bases from V and 1 base from J; bases unmatched to any gene: 11. The CDR3 has 16 residues. Germline V gene sequence: CDR1 SGHTA, CDR2 FQGNSA. CDR3 nucleotides: TGTGCCAGCAACACACGGCAGGGGGCGGGGAACACTGAAGCTTTCTTT. It is translated as CASNTRQGAGNTEAFF.

This clonotype has just a few counts. The V gene is TRBV18, the J gene TRBJ2-7; 12 positions agree with TRBD1. Germline V gives CDR1 KGHSH, CDR2 LQKENI. The CDR3 has 15 amino acids. The V segment lost 2 bases and the J segment 4 bases; nucleotides outside the gene matches: 3. This chain's CDR3 is CASSPGTGGWYEQYF. DNA for the CDR3: TGTGCCAGCTCACCAGGGACAGGGGGCTGGTACGAGCAGTACTTC.

The chain carries TRBV4-2 and TRBJ2-7; TRBD2 agrees at 8 bases. This CDR3 is 16 amino acids long. The germline V gene encodes CDR1 LGHNA and CDR2 YNFKEQ. The junction had 8 bases not matched to a gene; V was cut back by 3 bases and J by 1 base. The CDR3 DNA is TGTGCCAGCAGCCATTTCGGGGGGGTCGAATCCTACGAGCAGTACTTC. This sequence encodes CASSHFGGVESYEQYF.

This sequence joins TRBV24-1 and TRBJ2-1; D call uncertain. V was pared by 4 bases and J by 5 bases, with 2 bases between. The CDR3 sequence is 11 residues long. Germline lookup yields CDR1 KGHDR and CDR2 SFDVKD. The CDR3 sequence is CATSDDNEQFF. As DNA, the CDR3 is TGTGCCACCAGTGACGACAATGAGCAGTTCTTC.

This clonotype showed up many times. This sequence joins TRBV3-1 and TRBJ2-7; possibly TRBD2 for D (5 bases). V was trimmed by 3 bases and J by 9 bases, leaving 21 bases between them. The germline V gene encodes CDR1 LGHDT and CDR2 YNNKEL (reference sequence). The CDR3 has 15 residues. The CDR3 reads CASSHPGKAAAGQYF. The DNA of the CDR3 is TGTGCCAGCAGCCATCCGGGGAAGGCCGCGGCAGGGCAGTACTTC.

The chain uses TRBV20-1 and TRBJ1-1, with a weak D call TRBD1 (5 bases). Germline CDR1 reads DFQATT; CDR2 reads SNEGSKA (reference sequence). The CDR3 covers 11 residues. The V end lost 1 base, the J end lost 5 bases, and 5 bases lay between the germline ends. CDR3 residues: CSARGGTEAFF. The CDR3 DNA follows: TGCAGTGCTAGAGGGGGGACTGAAGCTTTCTTT.

On this clonotype: Compared with germline, one end of the junction differs, possibly owing to a read error. The V call is TRBV29-1, the J call TRBJ1-1; possibly TRBD1 for D (5 bases). This CDR3 contains 14 residues. CDR1 SQVTM and CDR2 ANQGSEA come from the germline V gene. CDR3 sequence: CSVSRVPTNTETFF. CDR3 sequence (DNA): TGCAGCGTCAGCAGGGTACCTACGAACACTGAAACTTTCTTT.

J is TRBJ2-7 and V is TRBV7-9; 10 bases match TRBD1. The CDR3 spans 16 residues. Germline loops: CDR1 SEHNR, CDR2 FQNEAQ (reference sequence). V shed 5 bases and J 0 bases; nucleotides not matched to a gene: 7. The CDR3 DNA sequence: TGTGCCAGCAGCAAGGGGACAGGGGATTCCTCCTACGAGCAGTACTTC. This gives the protein CASSKGTGDSSYEQYF.

In this sample, this clonotype turned up a few times. This sequence joins TRBV27 and TRBJ2-5; weak D call: TRBD2 (6 bases). The CDR3 contains 15 residues. The germline V gene has CDR1 MNHEY and CDR2 SMNVEV (reference sequence). Trimming removed 6 bases from V and 5 bases from J, with 19 bases in between. This chain's CDR3 is CASSSRRREGETQYF. The DNA of the CDR3 is TGTGCCAGCAGCTCCAGGAGGAGGGAAGGGGAGACCCAGTACTTC.

This clonotype was detected ten times or more. The chain has TRBV12-3 or TRBV12-4 and TRBJ1-2; 8 positions agree with TRBD1. V was pared by 6 bases and J by 6 bases, with 12 bases of the junction left unmatched. The CDR3 loop spans 15 amino acids. The CDR3 here is CASSRTDRAGDGYTF. The CDR3 nucleotides read TGTGCCAGCAGCCGTACGGACAGGGCAGGAGATGGCTACACCTTC.

The gene calls are TRBV20-1 and TRBJ2-7; D is undetermined. The V gene's germline CDR1 is DFQATT and CDR2 SNEGSKA (reference sequence). V shed 6 bases and J shed 2 bases, with 17 bases lying between them. This CDR3 region has 14 residues. CDR3 protein: CSANPGRRAYEQYF. Written as DNA, the CDR3 is TGCAGTGCAAACCCCGGTAGAAGGGCCTACGAGCAGTACTTC.

The V call is TRBV6-1, the J call TRBJ2-2; a weak D match, TRBD1 (5 bases). V lost 6 bases, J lost 3 bases, and 14 bases lay in between. Germline V CDR1 and CDR2: MNHNS, SASEGT. This CDR3 comprises 15 residues. CDR3 coding DNA: TGTGCCAGCAGACCCCAGGGAAGTTACACCGGGGAGCTGTTTTTT. This translates into CASRPQGSYTGELFF.

This clonotype was detected ten times or more. The V and J genes are TRBV2 and TRBJ2-2; D is uncertain. Trimming cost V 6 bases and J 4 bases, with 12 bases left between them. There are 14 residues in the CDR3. The germline CDR1 and CDR2 sequences are SNHLY and FYNNEI. The CDR3 nucleotides read TGTGCCAGCAGAGCGCATCCCGGCACCGGGGAGCTGTTTTTT. Translated, it gives CASRAHPGTGELFF.

Ten or more counts support this clonotype. The chain carries TRBV6-6 and TRBJ1-1; D not resolved. This CDR3 comprises 14 residues. Between the trimmed V and J ends, which lost 6 bases and 2 bases, there was a span of 13 bases. Germline CDR1 and CDR2: MNHNY and SVGAGI (reference sequence). The CDR3 region has the DNA TGTGCCAGCAGCCAATCCCACCAAAACACTGAAGCTTTCTTT. This sequence encodes CASSQSHQNTEAFF.

This clonotype was seen repeatedly, ten times or more. This rearrangement joins TRBV5-1 to TRBJ1-1, with D possibly matching TRBD1 (6 bases). The CDR3 contains 14 residues. Between the trimmed V and J ends, which lost 4 bases and 1 base, there was a span of 11 bases. Germline V gives CDR1 SGHRS, CDR2 YFSETQ. This CDR3 is CASSADSTNTEAFF. The CDR3 DNA follows: TGCGCCAGCAGCGCGGACAGCACGAACACTGAAGCTTTCTTT.

The chain carries TRBV7-9 and TRBJ2-3; D is possibly TRBD1 or TRBD2 (6 bases each). CDR1 and CDR2 from the germline V gene are SEHNR and FQNEAQ (reference sequence). CDR3 length: 17 residues. The ends were cut back, 5 bases at V and 5 bases at J, with 23 bases in the middle. The CDR3 region is CASSPRGHTGAGDTQYF. CDR3 DNA: TGTGCCAGCAGCCCGCGGGGACACACGGGGGCCGGAGATACGCAGTATTTT.

This clonotype was counted only a few times. This chain uses TRBV21-1 with TRBJ2-5; the table's D call, TRBD2, has no DNA check behind it. TRBV21-1 is a recognized pseudogene. The CDR3 has 15 residues. The CDR3: CASSRGAGSQETQYF. CDR3 DNA: TGTGCCAGCAGTCGGGGGGCCGGGTCCCAAGAGACCCAGTACTTC.

The V call is TRBV27, the J call TRBJ2-7; 8 nucleotides align to TRBD2. The trim removed 8 bases at V and 2 bases at J, leaving 8 bases unmatched. Germline V gene data show CDR1 as MNHEY and CDR2 as SMNVEV (reference sequence). The CDR3 has 14 amino acids. DNA for the CDR3: TGTGCCAGCCATGGGTTGGGACTAGCCTACGAGCAGTACTTC. Translating gives CASHGLGLAYEQYF.

This clonotype occurred many times. The chain combines TRBV5-1 with TRBJ2-4; D might be TRBD2 (6 bases). This CDR3 spans 17 amino acids. V lost 0 bases and J lost 0, with 13 bases in between. CDR1 is SGHRS and CDR2 is YFSETQ in the germline V gene. The DNA for the CDR3 is TGCGCCAGCAGCTTGGAGGGAGGCCCATTAGCCAAAAACATTCAGTACTTC. Its translation is CASSLEGGPLAKNIQYF.